The source of this TCR beta chain is a study of cytomegalovirus exposure and HLA in healthy donors. This clone was seen more than once but under ten times. The germline V and J ends were trimmed by 7 bases and 7 bases, with 14 bases remaining between them. Germline V gene sequence: CDR1 MDHEN, CDR2 SYDVKM. This CDR3 is 14 amino acids long. It was with 60 Vbeta and 13 Jbeta primers that the PCR ran. The method was immunoSEQ multiplex PCR; TCRdb's version includes in-frame clones alone and lacks a portion of them. The profile shows about 130,000 clones, 10% of them singletons. The source material was PBMCs. The genes are TRBV28 and TRBJ1-6; D not resolved. The sequence derives from a young woman in good health and CMV-seropositive. CDR3 loop: CASTTTPTNSPLHF. The CDR3 nucleotides read TGTGCCAGCACCACTACCCCTACGAATTCACCCCTCCACTTT.